One sample yielded the 14 T cell receptor beta chains listed below, sequenced in a study of sequential checkpoint blockade in melanoma (dated by TCRdb to between 2018 and 2020). Per the publication, the treatment or condition label means: randomized to nivolumab then ipilimumab (arm A) or the reverse (arm B). The library relied on the immunoSEQ multiplex PCR assay. TCRdb re-hosts the immuneACCESS table, in-frame sequences only. Its copies lack some clones; in the studies checked, an unresolved V gene accounts for under half of them, and the cause for the rest is not known. The sample table records about 37,000 clones; more than 25% of these occur just once. The top ten clonotypes cover roughly 1.5% of the sample. The material sequenced was tumor tissue (inferred from file names), taken from a patient given nivolumab and ipilimumab in sequence. The receptors were sampled from a human donor with melanoma.

This rearrangement joins TRBV6-8 to TRBJ2-2; 9 bases agree with TRBD2. Germline CDR1 MNHGY, CDR2 SAAAGT. The CDR3 contains 14 residues. After removal of 11 bases from V and 5 bases from J, the junction contained 9 bases not matched to a gene. This CDR3 is CASGWLAGTGELFF. In DNA, the CDR3 is TGTGCCTCAGGTTGGCTAGCGGGGACCGGGGAGCTGTTTTTT.

This clone was seen a handful of times. The chain joins TRBV4-1 to TRBJ2-1; possibly TRBD2 for D (6 bases). V dropped 0 bases and J dropped 4 bases, with 19 bases sitting between them. Per the germline V gene, CDR1 is MGHRA and CDR2 is YSYEKL. This CDR3 contains 18 residues. CDR3 loop: CASSQDPAGAGFYNEQFF. DNA for the CDR3: TGCGCCAGCAGCCAAGACCCCGCTGGGGCGGGGTTTTACAATGAGCAGTTCTTC.

CDR3 protein: CASRRDRSMNTEAFF. Written as DNA, the CDR3 is TGTGCCAGTAGGCGGGACAGAAGTATGAACACTGAAGCTTTCTTT. The genes are TRBV19 and TRBJ1-1; TRBD1 matches 7 bases. V lost 6 bases to trimming and J lost 0 bases; unmatched junction nucleotides: 7. Germline V gene data show CDR1 as LNHDA and CDR2 as SQIVND (reference sequence). This CDR3 is 15 amino acids long.

The CDR3 reads CASRHGYRGQLDTQYF. DNA of the CDR3: TGCGCCAGCAGACACGGCTACAGGGGGCAGTTAGATACGCAGTATTTT. The chain uses TRBV5-1 and TRBJ2-3; 9 nucleotides line up with TRBD1. Trimming cost V 5 bases and J 5 bases; bases outside gene matches: 12. From germline, CDR1 is SGHRS and CDR2 YFSETQ. The CDR3 runs to 16 residues. Filled out from reference TRBV5-1 and TRBJ2-3, the complete variable domain reads KAGVTQTPRYLIKTRGQQVTLSCSPISGHRSVSWYQQTPGQGLQFLFEYFSETQRNKGNFPGRFSGRQFSNSRSEMNVSTLELGDSALYLCASRHGYRGQLDTQYFGPGTRLTVL.

This chain links TRBV6-8 with TRBJ2-5, with D possibly matching TRBD1 (6 bases). Between the trimmed V and J ends, which lost 0 bases and 3 bases, there was a span of 11 bases. Per the germline V gene, CDR1 is MNHGY and CDR2 is SAAAGT. The CDR3 covers 15 residues. The CDR3 sequence: CASSYSLQGKETQYF. The CDR3 DNA reads as TGTGCCAGCAGTTACTCGTTACAGGGAAAAGAGACCCAGTACTTC.

This clone was found a few times. The chain uses TRBV28 and TRBJ1-1, with TRBD1 matching over 9 bases. The V segment lost 3 bases and the J segment 11 bases; nucleotides outside the gene matches: 7. From germline, CDR1 is MDHEN and CDR2 SYDVKM. This CDR3 comprises 13 residues. Here the CDR3 DNA reads TGTGCCAGCAGTTTGAACAGGGGGCAGTTGGCTTTCTTT. Translating gives CASSLNRGQLAFF. Based on the CDR3 plus reference TRBV28 and TRBJ1-1, the full variable domain is DVKVTQSSRYLVKRTGEKVFLECVQDMDHENMFWYRQDPGLGLRLIYFSYDVKMKEKGDIPEGYSVSREKKERFSLILESASTNQTSMYLCASSLNRGQLAFFGQGTRLTVV.

The gene calls are TRBV11-3 and TRBJ1-1; D gene uncertain. This CDR3 has 15 residues. The germline V gene has CDR1 SGHNT and CDR2 YENEEA. Trimming shortened V by 7 bases and J by 0 bases, and 15 bases separated the two germline ends. CDR3 residues: CASTRDVQMNTEAFF. CDR3 DNA sequence: TGTGCCAGCACCCGCGATGTGCAGATGAACACTGAAGCTTTCTTT.

The table lists this clone with a few counts. The rearrangement uses TRBV6-8 and TRBJ2-2; TRBD2 matches 7 bases. This CDR3 is built from 16 residues. J gave up 0 bases and V 6 bases, and 7 bases lay outside the gene matches. CDR1 and CDR2 from the germline V gene are MNHGY and SAAAGT. Here the CDR3 reads CASRRAGAPNTGELFF. CDR3 sequence (DNA): TGTGCCAGCAGGAGGGCGGGAGCCCCGAACACCGGGGAGCTGTTTTTT.

This clone was seen a few times. This rearrangement joins TRBV2 to TRBJ2-7; 9 nucleotides match TRBD1. The length of the CDR3 is 12 residues. J lost 9 bases, V lost 6 bases, and 6 bases had no gene match. Germline V gene sequence: CDR1 SNHLY, CDR2 FYNNEI. CDR3 sequence reads: CASSAGTGWQYF. The CDR3 DNA reads TGTGCCAGCAGCGCCGGGACAGGGTGGCAGTACTTC.

In this sample, this clone turned up a few times. The chain recombines TRBV6-8 with TRBJ1-3; D perhaps matches TRBD1 (6 bases). Germline values: CDR1 MNHGY, CDR2 SAAAGT. This CDR3 is 17 amino acids long. Between the trimmed V and J ends, which lost 5 bases and 3 bases, there was a span of 20 bases. CDR3 DNA: TGTGCCAGCAGTGACCCCGATACAGGGTCTGGTGGAAACACCATATATTTT. It is translated as CASSDPDTGSGGNTIYF.

This chain uses TRBV5-1 with TRBJ2-1; TRBD2 aligns across 11 bases. Unmatched junction bases numbered 6, after V lost 5 bases and J lost 8 bases. Germline CDR1 and CDR2: SGHRS and YFSETQ. The CDR3 is made up of 14 amino acids. This chain's CDR3 is CASRLAGDPHEQFF. The CDR3, as DNA: TGCGCCAGCAGACTAGCGGGAGATCCCCATGAGCAGTTCTTC.

This clone was seen a few times. The rearrangement joins TRBV28 to TRBJ2-5; D may be TRBD1 (6 bases). The CDR3 extends over 16 amino acids. The germline V gene encodes CDR1 MDHEN and CDR2 SYDVKM. Deletions cut 3 bases from V and 3 bases from J, with 17 bases between. The CDR3 nucleotides read TGTGCCAGCAGTTTTGCCGCGGGCAGGGGAGAAGAGACCCAGTACTTC. Protein: CASSFAAGRGEETQYF.

This clone was seen a handful of times. The chain combines TRBV12-2 with TRBJ2-3; the table calls TRBD2, which could not be checked here. TRBV12-2 is marked as a pseudogene. The CDR3 covers 15 residues. The CDR3 sequence: CAGSLAGGRADTQYF. Written as DNA, the CDR3 is TGTGCCGGGTCTTTGGCGGGGGGTAGGGCAGATACGCAGTATTTT.

This clone has ten or more counts. The V gene is TRBV11-3, the J gene TRBJ1-3; D not resolved. From germline, CDR1 is SGHNT and CDR2 YENEEA. Between the trimmed V and J ends, which lost 1 base and 0 bases, there was a span of 19 bases. This CDR3 has 19 residues. The CDR3 sequence: CASSLGEWSASNSGNTIYF. DNA of the CDR3: TGTGCCAGCAGCTTAGGGGAGTGGTCGGCTTCCAACTCTGGAAACACCATATATTTT. Full variable domain (outside the CDR3, taken from reference TRBV11-3 and TRBJ1-3): EAGVVQSPRYKIIEKKQPVAFWCNPISGHNTLYWYLQNLGQGPELLIRYENEEAVDDSQLPKDRFSAERLKGVDSTLKIQPAELGDSAVYLCASSLGEWSASNSGNTIYFGEGSWLTVV.